Reported below is one T cell receptor (beta chain). The antigen is undetermined. Clones were read by immunoSEQ multiplex PCR, and TCRdb kept only the in-frame ones, dropping some. Among tens of thousands of clones listed, 81% were seen once. V was pared by 0 bases and J by 2 bases, with 12 bases between. The CDR3 loop spans 16 amino acids. Germline CDR1 reads SGDLS; CDR2 reads YYNGEE. This sample was taken from a study of T cell responses to AZD1222 COVID-19 vaccine. Findings and limits, study-wide: Repertoire sampling happened only post peak T cell response. There were mostly white British donors and more females than males, and clonal diversity was possibly underestimated. Spike as a whole was targeted by vaccine-associated CD4 TCRs, dominant at 160-218 and 743-854. Baseline antibody screening turned up just a handful of seropositive AZD1222 recipients.

The sequence was obtained from an adult who received the AZD1222 COVID-19 vaccine. The chain has TRBV9 and TRBJ2-1, with D maybe TRBD2 (5 bases). The starting material was peripheral blood, obtained 28 days after the second AZD1222 dose. The CDR3 loop reads CASSVELAHPYNEQFF. CDR3 DNA: TGTGCCAGCAGCGTAGAGCTAGCACACCCCTACAATGAGCAGTTCTTC.